This is a list of T cell receptor beta chains from one sample in a study of cytomegalovirus exposure and HLA in healthy donors. Assay used: immunoSEQ multiplex PCR; TCRdb lists only in-frame clones, some missing. The sample includes about 120,000 clones, around 69% of them seen just once. Material: PBMCs. The receptors come from a man in his fifties in good health and CMV-seropositive. The CDR3 runs from the conserved cysteine through the conserved F or W. A D gene is named only where the DNA matches it firmly. Size is stated for part of the rows, as once, few or many counts, or as a class when the clone is expanded.

CDR3aa: CASSLVGRVGQPQHF
CDR3nt: TGTGCCAGCAGCTTAGTGGGCAGGGTGGGTCAGCCCCAGCATTTT
len: 15
abundance: -
j_gene: TRBJ1-5
v_gene: TRBV7-2
d_gene: -

CDR3aa: CASKGTTTSLNYGYTF
CDR3nt: TGTGCCAGTAAGGGGACTACGACCTCCCTAAACTATGGCTACACCTTC
len: 16
abundance: few
j_gene: TRBJ1-2
v_gene: TRBV19
d_gene: -

CDR3aa: CASSWGQGESPLHF
CDR3nt: TGTGCCAGCAGTTGGGGACAGGGGGAATCACCCCTCCACTTT
len: 14
abundance: -
j_gene: TRBJ1-6
v_gene: TRBV6-6
d_gene: TRBD1

CDR3aa: CASSPYFGGGRDTQYF
CDR3nt: TGTGCCAGCAGCCCCTACTTTGGGGGGGGAAGAGATACGCAGTATTTT
len: 16
abundance: -
j_gene: TRBJ2-3
v_gene: TRBV9
d_gene: TRBD2

CDR3aa: CAISDSLNTEAFF
CDR3nt: TGTGCCATCAGTGACAGTTTGAACACTGAAGCTTTCTTT
len: 13
abundance: -
j_gene: TRBJ1-1
v_gene: TRBV10-3
d_gene: -

CDR3aa: CASSSRTQGSSETQYF
CDR3nt: TGTGCCAGCAGCTCGCGTACACAGGGGAGTAGCGAGACCCAGTACTTC
len: 16
abundance: -
j_gene: TRBJ2-5
v_gene: TRBV7-8
d_gene: TRBD1

CDR3aa: CASSPRQGREKLFF
CDR3nt: TGTGCCAGCAGTCCGCGACAGGGGAGAGAAAAACTGTTTTTT
len: 14
abundance: -
j_gene: TRBJ1-4
v_gene: TRBV27
d_gene: TRBD1

CDR3aa: CASSQFSSNTGELFF
CDR3nt: TGCGCCAGCAGCCAGTTTAGCTCGAACACCGGGGAGCTGTTTTTT
len: 15
abundance: -
j_gene: TRBJ2-2
v_gene: TRBV4-1
d_gene: -

CDR3aa: CATSRGGTGSYEQYF
CDR3nt: TGTGCCACCAGCAGAGGAGGGACAGGCTCCTACGAGCAGTACTTC
len: 15
abundance: -
j_gene: TRBJ2-7
v_gene: TRBV15
d_gene: TRBD1

CDR3aa: CASSLGHPDYNEQFF
CDR3nt: TGTGCCAGCAGCTTGGGACACCCGGACTACAATGAGCAGTTCTTC
len: 15
abundance: -
j_gene: TRBJ2-1
v_gene: TRBV7-2
d_gene: -

CDR3aa: CASSEGRFGSPLHF
CDR3nt: TGTGCCAGCAGTGAGGGGAGGTTCGGATCACCCCTCCACTTT
len: 14
abundance: -
j_gene: TRBJ1-6
v_gene: TRBV2
d_gene: -

CDR3aa: CATRQGASYNSPLHF
CDR3nt: TGTGCCACCCGACAGGGGGCCTCCTATAATTCACCCCTCCACTTT
len: 15
abundance: -
j_gene: TRBJ1-6
v_gene: TRBV2
d_gene: TRBD1

CDR3aa: CASSLGSGPGVLGEQYF
CDR3nt: TGTGCCAGCAGCTTAGGGTCTGGTCCGGGGGTTTTGGGAGAGCAGTACTTC
len: 17
abundance: -
j_gene: TRBJ2-7
v_gene: TRBV5-4
d_gene: -

CDR3aa: CASSNSRTQETQYF
CDR3nt: TGTGCCAGCAGCAACAGTCGCACCCAAGAGACCCAGTACTTC
len: 14
abundance: -
j_gene: TRBJ2-5
v_gene: TRBV7-2
d_gene: -

CDR3aa: CASSLGRGKTQYF
CDR3nt: TGCGCCAGCAGCTTGGGCAGGGGTAAGACCCAGTACTTC
len: 13
abundance: -
j_gene: TRBJ2-5
v_gene: TRBV5-1
d_gene: -

CDR3aa: CASSILGIANTGELFF
CDR3nt: TGTGCCAGCAGCATTCTGGGCATCGCGAACACCGGGGAGCTGTTTTTT
len: 16
abundance: -
j_gene: TRBJ2-2
v_gene: TRBV5-5
d_gene: -

CDR3aa: CASSLSGGSPLHF
CDR3nt: TGTGCCAGCAGTTTATCGGGAGGCTCACCCCTCCACTTT
len: 13
abundance: -
j_gene: TRBJ1-6
v_gene: TRBV28
d_gene: -

CDR3aa: CSARHQETQYF
CDR3nt: TGCAGTGCTCGACATCAAGAGACCCAGTACTTC
len: 11
abundance: -
j_gene: TRBJ2-5
v_gene: TRBV20-1
d_gene: -

CDR3aa: CASSPPGLAGVQETQYF
CDR3nt: TGTGCCAGCTCACCACCCGGACTAGCGGGGGTTCAAGAGACCCAGTACTTC
len: 17
abundance: -
j_gene: TRBJ2-5
v_gene: TRBV18
d_gene: TRBD2

CDR3aa: CASSRWTVDTDTQYF
CDR3nt: TGTGCCAGCAGCCGTTGGACAGTAGACACAGATACGCAGTATTTT
len: 15
abundance: -
j_gene: TRBJ2-3
v_gene: TRBV5-5
d_gene: -

CDR3aa: CASSRGGDMNTEAFF
CDR3nt: TGTGCCAGCAGTAGAGGGGGAGATATGAACACTGAAGCTTTCTTT
len: 15
abundance: -
j_gene: TRBJ1-1
v_gene: TRBV28
d_gene: -

CDR3aa: CASSLGDRVYEQYF
CDR3nt: TGCGCCAGCAGCTTGGGGGACAGGGTCTACGAGCAGTACTTC
len: 14
abundance: few
j_gene: TRBJ2-7
v_gene: TRBV5-1
d_gene: TRBD1

CDR3aa: CASRTSGTDTQYF
CDR3nt: TGTGCCAGCAGGACTAGCGGGACAGATACGCAGTATTTT
len: 13
abundance: few
j_gene: TRBJ2-3
v_gene: TRBV7-2
d_gene: TRBD2

CDR3aa: CASSLKHDLGEQYF
CDR3nt: TGTGCCAGCAGTTTAAAACATGACTTGGGCGAGCAGTACTTC
len: 14
abundance: -
j_gene: TRBJ2-7
v_gene: TRBV28
d_gene: -

CDR3aa: CASRLDRGFFYGYTF
CDR3nt: TGTGCCAGCAGACTGGACAGGGGGTTCTTCTATGGCTACACCTTC
len: 15
abundance: -
j_gene: TRBJ1-2
v_gene: TRBV6-5
d_gene: TRBD1

CDR3aa: CASQGSLSPKKLFF
CDR3nt: TGTGCCAGTCAGGGGTCTTTATCCCCCAAAAAACTGTTTTTT
len: 14
abundance: -
j_gene: TRBJ1-4
v_gene: TRBV28
d_gene: -

CDR3aa: CASSPPSGGVSLGQFF
CDR3nt: TGTGCCAGCTCACCACCCTCAGGGGGTGTCTCCCTAGGGCAGTTCTTC
len: 16
abundance: -
j_gene: TRBJ2-1
v_gene: TRBV18
d_gene: TRBD1

CDR3aa: CASSPKLAGARTDTQYF
CDR3nt: TGTGCCAGCTCACCCAAACTAGCGGGAGCGCGCACAGATACGCAGTATTTT
len: 17
abundance: -
j_gene: TRBJ2-3
v_gene: TRBV18
d_gene: TRBD2

CDR3aa: CASSLTGVSYEQYF
CDR3nt: TGTGCCAGCAGTTTAACAGGGGTATCCTACGAGCAGTACTTC
len: 14
abundance: -
j_gene: TRBJ2-7
v_gene: TRBV28
d_gene: TRBD1

CDR3aa: CASSSPGTSGSPEQYF
CDR3nt: TGTGCCAGCAGTTCCCCCGGGACTAGCGGGAGTCCCGAGCAGTACTTC
len: 16
abundance: -
j_gene: TRBJ2-7
v_gene: TRBV27
d_gene: TRBD2

CDR3aa: CASRGGRDPYGYTF
CDR3nt: TGTGCCAGCAGAGGGGGCAGGGACCCGTATGGCTACACCTTC
len: 14
abundance: -
j_gene: TRBJ1-2
v_gene: TRBV27
d_gene: TRBD1

CDR3aa: CASSGDRVQSQPQHF
CDR3nt: TGTGCCAGCAGTGGGGACAGGGTTCAATCTCAGCCCCAGCATTTT
len: 15
abundance: -
j_gene: TRBJ1-5
v_gene: TRBV2
d_gene: TRBD1

CDR3aa: CASSEGTSGAYEQYF
CDR3nt: TGTGCCAGCAGTGAGGGGACTAGCGGCGCCTACGAGCAGTACTTC
len: 15
abundance: -
j_gene: TRBJ2-7
v_gene: TRBV2
d_gene: TRBD2

CDR3aa: CASSYSAGLNTEAFF
CDR3nt: TGTGCCAGCAGTTACTCGGCAGGGCTGAACACTGAAGCTTTCTTT
len: 15
abundance: -
j_gene: TRBJ1-1
v_gene: TRBV6-6
d_gene: -

CDR3aa: CATARQARETQYF
CDR3nt: TGTGCCACTGCCAGACAGGCCAGGGAGACCCAGTACTTC
len: 13
abundance: -
j_gene: TRBJ2-5
v_gene: TRBV6-1
d_gene: -

CDR3aa: CASSYSNRPGEAFF
CDR3nt: TGTGCCAGCAGTTACTCGAACAGGCCAGGGGAAGCTTTCTTT
len: 14
abundance: few
j_gene: TRBJ1-1
v_gene: TRBV6-5
d_gene: -

CDR3aa: CASSSLAPHNEQFF
CDR3nt: TGTGCCAGCTCATCCCTAGCCCCCCACAATGAGCAGTTCTTC
len: 14
abundance: -
j_gene: TRBJ2-1
v_gene: TRBV18
d_gene: -

CDR3aa: CASSLGWGGVANEQFF
CDR3nt: TGTGCCAGCAGCTTGGGGTGGGGAGGAGTGGCCAATGAGCAGTTCTTC
len: 16
abundance: -
j_gene: TRBJ2-1
v_gene: TRBV5-4
d_gene: -

CDR3aa: CASSRGGNTGANVLTF
CDR3nt: TGTGCCAGCTCGCGGGGGGGGAATACTGGGGCCAACGTCCTGACTTTC
len: 16
abundance: -
j_gene: TRBJ2-6
v_gene: TRBV5-8
d_gene: TRBD2

CDR3aa: CASSSPLGTGYEQYF
CDR3nt: TGTGCCAGCAGTTCGCCCCTCGGGACAGGGTACGAGCAGTACTTC
len: 15
abundance: -
j_gene: TRBJ2-7
v_gene: TRBV28
d_gene: TRBD1

CDR3aa: CASSLGGLAGGGDTQYF
CDR3nt: TGTGCCAGCAGCTTAGGCGGACTAGCGGGGGGGGGAGATACGCAGTATTTT
len: 17
abundance: -
j_gene: TRBJ2-3
v_gene: TRBV7-2
d_gene: TRBD2

CDR3aa: CASSPSGRPQYGYTF
CDR3nt: TGTGCCAGCTCACCGAGCGGCCGGCCTCAATATGGCTACACCTTC
len: 15
abundance: -
j_gene: TRBJ1-2
v_gene: TRBV18
d_gene: -

CDR3aa: CASSPRQGDTGELFF
CDR3nt: TGTGCCAGCAGCCCAAGACAGGGGGACACCGGGGAGCTGTTTTTT
len: 15
abundance: -
j_gene: TRBJ2-2
v_gene: TRBV11-3
d_gene: TRBD1

CDR3aa: CASSQTGRQPYEQYF
CDR3nt: TGTGCCAGCAGCCAAACAGGGCGCCAGCCTTACGAGCAGTACTTC
len: 15
abundance: -
j_gene: TRBJ2-7
v_gene: TRBV7-9
d_gene: -

CDR3aa: CASRTRQGAYQPQHF
CDR3nt: TGTGCCAGCAGAACTAGACAGGGGGCCTATCAGCCCCAGCATTTT
len: 15
abundance: -
j_gene: TRBJ1-5
v_gene: TRBV6-1
d_gene: TRBD1